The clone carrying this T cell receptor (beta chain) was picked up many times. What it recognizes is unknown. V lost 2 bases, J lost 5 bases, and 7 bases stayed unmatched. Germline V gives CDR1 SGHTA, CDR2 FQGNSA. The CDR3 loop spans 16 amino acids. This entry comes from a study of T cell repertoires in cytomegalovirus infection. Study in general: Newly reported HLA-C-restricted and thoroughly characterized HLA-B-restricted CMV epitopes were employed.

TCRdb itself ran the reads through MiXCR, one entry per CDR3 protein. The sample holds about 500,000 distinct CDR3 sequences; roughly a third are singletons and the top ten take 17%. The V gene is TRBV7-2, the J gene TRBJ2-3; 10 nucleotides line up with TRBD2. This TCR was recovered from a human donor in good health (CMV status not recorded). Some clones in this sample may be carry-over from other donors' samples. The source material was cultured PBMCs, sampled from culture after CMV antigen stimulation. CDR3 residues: CASSLRPSGGLDTQYF. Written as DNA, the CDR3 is TGTGCCAGCAGCTTAAGGCCTAGCGGGGGTCTAGATACGCAGTATTTT.